This is a list of T cell receptor beta chains from one sample in a study of cytomegalovirus exposure and HLA in healthy donors. TCRdb keeps only in-frame clones here, not all; method: immunoSEQ multiplex PCR. The sample lists about 130,000 clones, about four fifths occurring once. Sequencing input: PBMCs. The source of these receptors is a male donor in good health and CMV-seronegative. Both conserved end residues are trimmed from each CDR3.

TRBV7-9 ASSLGQANEKLF
TRBV6-4 ASTYLRSYEQY
TRBV2 ASRHYGTRTYNEQF
TRBV5-6 ASSFPGQEAF
TRBV7-9 ASSLDRTQNTEAF
TRBV12-5 ASGWGRANYGYT
TRBV5-4 ASSLVGVRNTGELF
TRBV2 ASSELLANEQF
TRBV5-4 ASSYKRESVLYGANVLT
TRBV9 ASSVSSGDYEQY
TRBV29-1 SVRGQSYRAF
TRBV6-1 ASSEGPRGTEAF
TRBV4-2 ASSQEPTGTGATEAF
TRBV7-6 ASSPNPGTANTEAF
TRBV6-5 ASSPGGHRYEQY
TRBV2 ASTPGESPLH
TRBV10-2 ASSGDSRNIQY
TRBV5-6 ASSLGGGETQY
TRBV7-8 ASSLALASGGVTDTQY
TRBV5-8 ASSLAQGAIYGYT
TRBV5-4 ASSSFSGYT
TRBV11-3 ASSWKGQGSDTQY
TRBV10-3 AISVTGLYGYT
TRBV7-2 ASSFGRADTQY
TRBV5-6 ASRLTGSTEAF
TRBV11-2 ASSSTGTSSYGYT
TRBV18 ASSLLSEGELTGANVLT
TRBV30 AWSGGASYEQY
TRBV30 AWRLAGGPNNEQF
TRBV18 ASSPRTSGGGETQY
TRBV9 ASSVGQSNEQF
TRBV30 AWSSTGFYEQY
TRBV10-3 AIREGGTEAF
TRBV6-6 ASSYGPGQGTYEQY
TRBV7-8 ASSSRGQVTEAF
TRBV5-8 ASSLDSNYGYT
TRBV30 AWSAQGHLQETQY
TRBV7-9 ASSLDRSGTGELF
TRBV5-4 ASSLDYRGREAF
TRBV5-1 ASSLDPGSELF
TRBV18 ASSPQVTEAF
TRBV6-5 ASSSARGQGYTEAF
TRBV30 AWSVGAAAYNEQF
TRBV5-6 ASSLQGYEQY